A single T cell receptor (beta chain) is shown here with its context. The antigen is not known. Per the germline V gene, CDR1 is MDHEN and CDR2 is SYDVKM. CDR3 size: 11 residues. The germline V and J ends were trimmed by 7 bases and 4 bases, with 7 bases remaining between them. Terminally differentiated effector memory CD45RA+ cells were left out of the naive CD8 fraction, which was CD45RO-negative and positively selected for CCR7. This entry belongs to a study of shared clonotypes between healthy human individuals. Across the whole study: Aged between 18 and 49, the donors were a couple of women and three men. CD4 naive and memory got three plates each, CD8 naive two, CD8 memory one.

TCRdb's table, derived via immunoSEQ multiplex PCR, lists solely in-frame clones and lacks some. The sample lists around 2,000,000 clones; under 95% were seen once. Broader study findings: For naive CD4 cells, approximately 4.8% of clonotypes were shared across a few donors. Non-shared clonotypes had lower generation probabilities than clonotypes shared by all four sorted-subset donors.

The rearrangement joins TRBV28 to TRBJ1-2, with D unresolved. This clonotype was sampled from a man younger than 35 in good health. Some clones in this sample may be carry-over from other donors' samples. Sequenced material: naive CD8+ T cells from PBMCs. CDR3 nucleotide sequence: TGTGCCAGCAACGACCTCTATGGCTACACCTTC. It translates to CASNDLYGYTF.